The 25 T cell receptor beta chains below all came from one sample that was sequenced in a study of blood T cell repertoires in COVID-19. This table comes from immunoSEQ multiplex PCR, and its TCRdb copy is limited to in-frame clones, with some not included. Of about 200,000 clones in the sample, about 93% were seen once. The specimen sequenced was peripheral blood. The source of these receptors is a man in his 60s with COVID-19, enrolled during active disease.

J is TRBJ1-6 and V is TRBV21-1; whether TRBD1, the table's D call, matches the DNA was not checked. TRBV21-1 corresponds to a pseudogene. The CDR3 is 19 amino acids. The CDR3 is CASSKAPGTESSYNSPLHF. CDR3 in DNA: TGTGCCAGCAGCAAAGCCCCCGGGACAGAAAGCTCCTATAATTCACCCCTCCACTTT.

The V gene is TRBV3-1 (or the pseudogene TRBV3-2), the J gene TRBJ1-1, with 7 bases identical to TRBD1. The trim removed 1 base at V and 0 bases at J, leaving 2 bases unmatched. Germline V CDR1 and CDR2: LGHDT, YNNKEL (reference sequence). The CDR3 is 15 residues long. CDR3 in DNA: TGTGCCAGCAGCCAAGCGACAGGGATGAACACTGAAGCTTTCTTT. The encoded protein is CASSQATGMNTEAFF.

The chain links TRBV6-5 to TRBJ1-1; D not resolved. The germline V gene encodes CDR1 MNHEY and CDR2 SVGAGI. CDR3 size: 13 residues. Trimming cost V 6 bases and J 5 bases, with 13 bases left between them. The CDR3, as DNA: TGTGCCAGCAGCTGGCCACCCGGGACTGAAGCTTTCTTT. As protein: CASSWPPGTEAFF.

The chain is built from TRBV6-2 or TRBV6-3 and TRBJ2-3, with D perhaps TRBD2 (6 bases). The germline V and J ends were trimmed by 6 bases and 0 bases, with 13 bases remaining between them. CDR1 MNHEY and CDR2 SVGEGT come from the germline V gene. The CDR3 contains 15 residues. The CDR3 reads CASSKLAQSTDTQYF. The CDR3 DNA reads as TGTGCCAGCAGCAAACTAGCACAGAGCACAGATACGCAGTATTTT.

The V call is TRBV5-1, the J call TRBJ2-1, with 9 bases identical to TRBD2. Germline CDR1 and CDR2: SGHRS and YFSETQ. V dropped 5 bases and J dropped 4; count of bases not matched to a gene: 7. This CDR3 region has 15 residues. The CDR3 loop reads CASSTGLAPYNEQFF. Written as DNA, the CDR3 is TGCGCCAGCAGTACGGGACTAGCACCTTACAATGAGCAGTTCTTC.

V is TRBV12-3 or TRBV12-4 and J is TRBJ1-5, with 8 bases lining up with TRBD1. V lost 6 bases, J lost 9 bases, and 4 bases stayed unmatched. The CDR3 sequence is 12 residues long. The CDR3 sequence is CASSTGQAPQHF. CDR3 sequence (DNA): TGTGCCAGCAGCACGGGACAGGCGCCCCAGCATTTT.

This chain links TRBV12-5 with TRBJ1-2; 9 bases align to TRBD1. CDR3 length: 16 amino acids. Germline V gene lookup returns CDR1 LGHNT and CDR2 FRNRAP. Losses at the gene ends were 0 bases for V and 5 bases for J; bases not matched to a gene: 7. Here the CDR3 reads CASGLVPGQGSYGYTF. In DNA, the CDR3 is TGTGCTAGTGGTTTGGTCCCGGGACAGGGATCTTATGGCTACACCTTC.

The chain has TRBV5-1 and TRBJ2-7; D remains ambiguous. The V end lost 1 base, the J end lost 4 bases, and 6 bases lay between the germline ends. The CDR3 extends over 12 amino acids. Germline CDR1 and CDR2: SGHRS and YFSETQ. CDR3 loop: CASSLSEYEQYF. CDR3 DNA sequence: TGCGCCAGCAGCTTGTCAGAATACGAGCAGTACTTC.

V gene TRBV12-5 combines with J gene TRBJ1-3; D may be TRBD1 (6 bases). Germline loops: CDR1 LGHNT, CDR2 FRNRAP. This CDR3 is built from 18 residues. V was cut by 2 bases and J by 4 bases, with 21 bases left in between. This chain's CDR3 is CASGLNPLTRGRGNTIYF. Here the CDR3 DNA reads TGTGCTAGTGGTTTGAACCCCCTAACCAGGGGCAGGGGAAACACCATATATTTT.

V gene TRBV3-1 (or the pseudogene TRBV3-2) combines with J gene TRBJ1-2, with a tentative D call TRBD1 (6 bases). V lost 4 bases and J 6 bases, leaving 12 bases between the germline ends. CDR3 size: 13 residues. CDR1 LGHDT and CDR2 YNNKEL come from the germline V gene (reference sequence). The CDR3 DNA follows: TGTGCCAGCAGCCGGACAGAACGGGATGGCTACACCTTC. Protein product: CASSRTERDGYTF.

The J gene is TRBJ2-3, the V gene TRBV7-2, with TRBD2 matching over 7 bases. The CDR3 covers 15 residues. Germline assignment: CDR1 SGHTA and CDR2 FQGNSA. V shed 5 bases and J 3 bases; nucleotides not matched to a gene: 8. This chain's CDR3 is CASSPGGSGTDTQYF. CDR3 nucleotides: TGTGCCAGCAGCCCCGGCGGGAGCGGGACAGATACGCAGTATTTT.

As regards this clone: The same CDR3 arises from other DNA sequences in this sample as well. CDR3 residues: CASSLQGADGYTF. CDR3 in DNA: TGTGCCAGCAGTTTACAGGGCGCAGATGGCTACACCTTC. V gene TRBV12-3 or TRBV12-4 combines with J gene TRBJ1-2; possible D gene TRBD1, 5 bases. The CDR3 runs 13 residues. V was clipped by 2 bases and J by 6 bases, with 10 bases between them.

The V gene is TRBV6-5, the J gene TRBJ1-5, with D possibly being TRBD1 (6 bases). V lost 7 bases and J 3 bases, leaving 13 bases between the germline ends. CDR1 is MNHEY and CDR2 is SVGAGI in the germline V gene. This CDR3 is built from 14 residues. In DNA form, the CDR3 reads TGTGCCAGCAAAAACACAGGGTCCAATCAGCCCCAGCATTTT. Translated, it gives CASKNTGSNQPQHF.

This rearrangement joins TRBV2 to TRBJ2-2; TRBD2 matches 7 bases. Germline V lookup: CDR1 SNHLY, CDR2 FYNNEI. V trimming: 4 bases; J trimming: 0 bases; junction bases outside the gene matches: 5. The CDR3 totals 16 residues. The CDR3 region has the DNA TGTGCCAGCAGTGCCTCTGCGGGGGCGAACACCGGGGAGCTGTTTTTT. Protein product: CASSASAGANTGELFF.

The rearrangement uses TRBV28 and TRBJ2-1; D unclear. The CDR3 has 14 amino acids. V shed 4 bases and J shed 7 bases, with 14 bases lying between them. Germline CDR1 MDHEN, CDR2 SYDVKM. This CDR3 reads CASSSSSPRNEQFF. The CDR3 nucleotides read TGTGCCAGCAGTTCCTCCTCCCCGAGGAATGAGCAGTTCTTC.

This clone was recorded a few times. The J gene is TRBJ2-7, the V gene TRBV5-1, with 7 positions matching TRBD2. Per the germline V gene, CDR1 is SGHRS and CDR2 is YFSETQ. The CDR3 is made up of 16 amino acids. The junction had 11 bases not matched to a gene; V was cut back by 0 bases and J by 5 bases. The DNA for the CDR3 is TGCGCCAGCAGCTTGGAACGAGCGGGGACGTGGGACGAGCAGTACTTC. Encoded protein: CASSLERAGTWDEQYF. Drawing the rest from reference TRBV5-1 and TRBJ2-7, the complete variable domain is KAGVTQTPRYLIKTRGQQVTLSCSPISGHRSVSWYQQTPGQGLQFLFEYFSETQRNKGNFPGRFSGRQFSNSRSEMNVSTLELGDSALYLCASSLERAGTWDEQYFGPGTRLTVT.

The rearrangement joins TRBV10-1 to TRBJ2-1; TRBD2 matches 10 bases. CDR1 is WNHNN and CDR2 is SYGVQD in the germline V gene (reference sequence). The CDR3 consists of 17 residues. The V segment lost 6 bases and the J segment 3 bases; nucleotides outside the gene matches: 11. CDR3 sequence (DNA): TGCGCCAGCAGACCCCTCGCTAGCGGGGGAGTCTACAATGAGCAGTTCTTC. This translates into CASRPLASGGVYNEQFF.

The chain combines TRBV24-1 with TRBJ1-3, with D unclear. V lost 3 bases and J lost 10, with 12 bases in between. CDR3 length: 13 residues. The germline V gene has CDR1 KGHDR and CDR2 SFDVKD. The CDR3 loop reads CATSDPGDRTIYF. For the CDR3, the DNA is TGTGCCACCAGTGATCCGGGTGATCGGACCATATATTTT.

The V gene is TRBV5-4, the J gene TRBJ2-5, with TRBD2 matching over 7 bases. The germline gives CDR1 SGHNT, CDR2 YYREEE (reference sequence). The ends lost 2 bases at V and 1 base at J; junction bases unmatched: 5. The CDR3 loop spans 15 amino acids. The CDR3 DNA reads TGTGCCAGCAGCTTCGGGGGGTCGACCCAAGAGACCCAGTACTTC. This sequence encodes CASSFGGSTQETQYF.

The chain joins TRBV29-1 to TRBJ1-6; 10 bases are a match to TRBD1. Germline V gene lookup returns CDR1 SQVTM and CDR2 ANQGSEA. The CDR3 length is 14 residues. V was clipped by 5 bases and J by 8 bases; unmatched bases: 6. DNA of the CDR3: TGCAGCGTTTCTGGGGGGACAGGGGATTCACCCCTCCACTTT. Translating gives CSVSGGTGDSPLHF.

The chain employs TRBV3-1 (or the pseudogene TRBV3-2) and TRBJ1-3; D gene unclear. The V end lost 4 bases, the J end lost 4 bases, and 14 bases lay between the germline ends. The CDR3 is 15 residues long. CDR1 and CDR2 (germline): LGHDT, YNNKEL (reference sequence). CDR3 amino acids: CASSPEEITGNTIYF. Here the CDR3 DNA reads TGTGCCAGCAGCCCGGAGGAGATTACGGGAAACACCATATATTTT.

The count of this clone is one. The chain uses TRBV7-3 and TRBJ2-2, with TRBD2 identical over 10 bases. This CDR3 spans 17 amino acids. V trimming: 2 bases; J trimming: 5 bases; junction bases outside the gene matches: 8. The germline V gene encodes CDR1 SGHTA and CDR2 FQGTGA. The CDR3 region has the DNA TGTGCCAGCAGCTTACAACGGACTAGCGGAGGGACCGGGGAGCTGTTTTTT. Residues: CASSLQRTSGGTGELFF.

The CDR3: CASSSWDRAPEAFF. The CDR3, as DNA: TGTGCCAGCAGTTCCTGGGACAGGGCGCCTGAAGCTTTCTTT. The chain couples TRBV27 to TRBJ1-1, with 9 nucleotides matching TRBD1. V lost 4 bases to trimming and J lost 6 bases; unmatched junction nucleotides: 6. The CDR3 totals 14 residues. Germline loops: CDR1 MNHEY, CDR2 SMNVEV (reference sequence).

V and J are TRBV7-9 and TRBJ1-4, with 7 bases fitting TRBD1. Germline V lookup: CDR1 SEHNR, CDR2 FQNEAQ (reference sequence). This CDR3 region has 15 residues. With V trimmed by 5 bases and J by 1 base, 4 bases remained unmatched. CDR3 DNA: TGTGCCAGCAGCATTCGACAGGGAACTAATGAAAAACTGTTTTTT. Residues: CASSIRQGTNEKLFF.

The DNA for the CDR3 is TGTGCCAGCTCGCTAACTAGCGGGACCTACAATGAGCAGTTCTTC. Amino acids: CASSLTSGTYNEQFF. This rearrangement joins TRBV18 to TRBJ2-1; 10 bases are shared with TRBD2. CDR1 is KGHSH and CDR2 is LQKENI in the germline V gene. V lost 6 bases and J lost 2; bases outside the gene matches: 4. The CDR3 extends over 15 amino acids.